This TCR beta chain was sequenced in a study of CD8 T cells in Susac syndrome. Overall study context: Active disease was present in about six of the sequenced Susac syndrome patients, and remission in under 10. When their blood was taken, the Susac syndrome patients had either not yet had any therapy, were taking corticosteroids, or were taking intravenous immunoglobulin alone.

RNA amounts of roughly 0.45 to 1 ug underwent reverse transcription with random hexamers. An immunoSEQ multiplex PCR generated amplified TCR beta CDR3 products spanning 54 Vbeta and 13 Jbeta. TCRdb re-called the immunoSEQ multiplex PCR reads with MiXCR, one entry per CDR3 protein. The data show approximately 160,000 distinct CDR3 sequences, about 96% seen once. Negative isolation yielded CD8+ and CD4+ T cells; FACS enriched TEMRA cells. CDR3 length equals 13 residues. Germline V gives CDR1 SGHDT, CDR2 YYEEEE. V was clipped by 0 bases and J by 3 bases, with 6 bases between them. In this sample, this clonotype turned up a few times.

This chain connects TRBV5-6 to TRBJ1-2; D is perhaps TRBD1 (5 bases). The sample taken for sequencing was CD4+ T cells from PBMCs. This clonotype originated in a human donor with Susac syndrome. The CDR3 protein is CASSLGGDYGYTF. CDR3 nucleotide sequence: TGTGCCAGCAGCTTGGGAGGGGACTATGGCTACACCTTC.